The 30 T cell receptor beta chains below all came from one sample that was sequenced in a study of T cell changes during pregnancy in multiple sclerosis. Measured with immunoSEQ multiplex PCR; TCRdb has only the in-frame clones, and not every one. The sample consists of some 60,000 clones, over 90% of them appearing once. The sequenced sample was peripheral blood, obtained in the first trimester of pregnancy. All receptors derive from a female donor with multiple sclerosis, enrolled in a pregnancy study.

The V gene is TRBV7-8, the J gene TRBJ2-5, with TRBD2 identical over 9 bases. CDR1 is SGHVS and CDR2 is FQNEAQ in the germline V gene. The CDR3 length is 15 residues. V was clipped by 4 bases and J by 5 bases; unmatched bases: 8. The CDR3 loop reads CASSWFLAGRETQYF. The CDR3 nucleotides are TGTGCCAGCAGCTGGTTTCTAGCGGGGCGTGAGACCCAGTACTTC.

The chain carries TRBV9 and TRBJ2-7; 8 nucleotides match TRBD2. The germline V gene has CDR1 SGDLS and CDR2 YYNGEE. J was trimmed by 2 bases and V by 4 bases; bases with no gene match: 5. This CDR3 spans 14 amino acids. The CDR3 DNA reads TGTGCCAGCAGCCAATACGGGGGGGCCTACGAGCAGTACTTC. Residues: CASSQYGGAYEQYF.

The chain uses TRBV9 and TRBJ2-7; D unclear. This CDR3 contains 14 residues. CDR1 is SGDLS, CDR2 YYNGEE, per germline. Trimming took off 3 bases at V and 5 bases at J, with 15 bases between the two ends. The CDR3 is CASSADQSADEQYF. CDR3 DNA sequence: TGTGCCAGCAGCGCCGACCAAAGTGCGGACGAGCAGTACTTC.

The chain couples TRBV30 to TRBJ1-4; D might be TRBD1 (5 bases). V lost 2 bases to trimming and J lost 2 bases, with 12 bases between them. There are 15 residues in the CDR3. Per germline, CDR1 GTSNPN and CDR2 SVGIG (reference sequence). Here the CDR3 reads CAWSQGAVTNEKLFF. DNA for the CDR3: TGTGCCTGGAGTCAGGGTGCCGTGACTAATGAAAAACTGTTTTTT.

V is TRBV6-5 and J is TRBJ1-2; D is uncertain. This CDR3 comprises 14 residues. Deletions cut 2 bases from V and 4 bases from J, with 11 bases between. The germline gives CDR1 MNHEY, CDR2 SVGAGI. The CDR3 loop is CASSYAAVRYGYTF. The CDR3 region has the DNA TGTGCCAGCAGTTACGCAGCGGTCCGCTATGGCTACACCTTC.

This clone was recorded a few times. The chain combines TRBV27 with TRBJ1-1; 12 nucleotides line up with TRBD1. CDR3 length equals 17 residues. Germline V gene data show CDR1 as MNHEY and CDR2 as SMNVEV (reference sequence). V trimming: 3 bases; J trimming: 1 base; junction bases outside the gene matches: 6. The CDR3 protein is CASSFSGQGARNTEAFF. DNA for the CDR3: TGTGCCAGCAGTTTTTCGGGACAGGGGGCTAGGAACACTGAAGCTTTCTTT.

Here the CDR3 reads CASSLELAASTDTQYF. The CDR3 coding sequence is TGTGCCAGCAGCCTAGAACTAGCGGCCAGCACAGATACGCAGTATTTT. V and J are TRBV9 and TRBJ2-3; 8 bases are shared with TRBD2. Germline CDR1 SGDLS, CDR2 YYNGEE. Losses at the gene ends were 4 bases for V and 0 bases for J; bases not matched to a gene: 7. The CDR3 sequence is 16 residues long.

The chain has TRBV27 and TRBJ1-2; 10 positions match TRBD1. Germline V CDR1 and CDR2: MNHEY, SMNVEV (reference sequence). There are 14 residues in the CDR3. J was trimmed by 3 bases and V by 5 bases; bases with no gene match: 3. The CDR3 sequence is CASSQGTGDYGYTF. CDR3 nucleotides: TGTGCCAGCAGTCAAGGGACAGGGGACTATGGCTACACCTTC.

The rearrangement uses TRBV7-8 and TRBJ1-2; D remains ambiguous. CDR1 is SGHVS and CDR2 is FQNEAQ in the germline V gene. Between the trimmed V and J ends, which lost 0 bases and 5 bases, there was a span of 7 bases. This CDR3 has 13 amino acids. The CDR3 loop reads CASSLARDYGYTF. CDR3 nucleotide sequence: TGTGCCAGCAGCTTAGCGAGGGATTATGGCTACACCTTC.

This clone has more than one count but fewer than ten. This chain joins TRBV19 and TRBJ1-5; 7 bases agree with TRBD1. Trimming removed 7 bases from V and 2 bases from J; junction bases left unmatched: 8. CDR1 is LNHDA, CDR2 SQIVND, per germline (reference sequence). This CDR3 is 15 amino acids long. The CDR3 region is CASTTQGIGNQPQHF. The CDR3 nucleotides are TGTGCCAGTACCACACAGGGGATCGGCAATCAGCCCCAGCATTTT.

CDR3 nucleotide sequence: TGTGCCAGCAGCTTAGAGGTCGGAGCGAACACCGGGGAGCTGTTTTTT. Translated: CASSLEVGANTGELFF. The chain couples TRBV11-2 to TRBJ2-2; D is ambiguous. The V gene lost 0 bases and the J gene lost 0 bases, with 8 bases spanning the gap. Germline assignment: CDR1 SGHAT and CDR2 FQNNGV. The CDR3 runs 16 residues.

The chain uses TRBV15 and TRBJ1-1; a weak D match, TRBD1 (5 bases). The V end lost 2 bases, the J end lost 9 bases, and 19 bases lay between the germline ends. The CDR3 spans 15 residues. CDR1 is LNHNV, CDR2 YYDKDF, per germline (reference sequence). For the CDR3, the DNA is TGTGCCACCAGCAGAACACAGGTTAACCCGGCTAAAGCTTTCTTT. It encodes CATSRTQVNPAKAFF.

In this sample, this clone turned up a few times. V is TRBV19 and J is TRBJ1-5; weak D call: TRBD1 (6 bases). With 7 bases removed from V and 6 bases from J, the gap between germline ends came to 13 bases. CDR1 and CDR2 (germline): LNHDA, SQIVND (reference sequence). The CDR3 contains 13 residues. The CDR3 sequence is CASTTGVVQPQHF. In nucleotides, the CDR3 is TGTGCCAGTACGACAGGTGTTGTTCAGCCCCAGCATTTT.

V usage is TRBV7-6 and J usage is TRBJ1-1, with D perhaps TRBD1 (5 bases). The CDR3 extends over 13 amino acids. CDR1 SGHVS and CDR2 FNYEAQ come from the germline V gene. The ends were cut back, 5 bases at V and 7 bases at J, with 14 bases in the middle. The DNA of the CDR3 is TGTGCCAGCAGCCGGGGGACTGAATTTGAAGCTTTCTTT. Its translation is CASSRGTEFEAFF. Together with reference TRBV7-6 and TRBJ1-1, the CDR3 gives the full variable domain: GAGVSQSPRYKVTKRGQDVALRCDPISGHVSLYWYRQALGQGPEFLTYFNYEAQQDKSGLPNDRFSAERPEGSISTLTIQRTEQRDSAMYRCASSRGTEFEAFFGQGTRLTVV.

The J gene is TRBJ1-2, the V gene TRBV25-1, with TRBD1 as a possible D gene (5 bases). With 7 bases removed from V and 2 bases from J, the gap between germline ends came to 17 bases. CDR3 length equals 15 residues. CDR1 and CDR2 (germline): MGHDK, SYGVNS. The CDR3 coding sequence is TGTGCCAGCACTTCCCCCCCGGGGGTAAACTATGGCTACACCTTC. Translating gives CASTSPPGVNYGYTF.

V is TRBV7-9 and J is TRBJ1-1, with a possible D match to TRBD1 (5 bases). Germline-derived CDR1 and CDR2 are SEHNR and FQNEAQ (reference sequence). V gave up 8 bases and J gave up 4 bases, with 11 bases separating them. This CDR3 region has 12 residues. As DNA, the CDR3 is TGTGCCAGCGACCAGGGAGGCACTGAAGCTTTCTTT. The encoded protein is CASDQGGTEAFF.

The rearrangement joins TRBV2 to TRBJ1-6, with D perhaps TRBD1 (6 bases). CDR1 is SNHLY, CDR2 FYNNEI, per germline. V was trimmed by 4 bases and J by 0 bases, leaving 16 bases between them. The CDR3 is made up of 18 amino acids. CDR3 in DNA: TGTGCCAGCAGTGTAGGGAGGGGGACGGACTCCTATAATTCACCCCTCCACTTT. This sequence encodes CASSVGRGTDSYNSPLHF.

The chain employs TRBV7-2 and TRBJ2-1; 12 nucleotides align to TRBD2. CDR1 SGHTA and CDR2 FQGNSA come from the germline V gene. This CDR3 is 15 amino acids long. The ends lost 5 bases at V and 8 bases at J; junction bases unmatched: 7. CDR3 in amino acids: CASSQLAGGLDEQFF. The CDR3, as DNA: TGTGCCAGCAGCCAACTAGCGGGGGGTCTCGATGAGCAGTTCTTC.

The chain is built from TRBV19 and TRBJ2-2; D might be TRBD2 (5 bases). V lost 4 bases to trimming and J lost 2 bases, with 8 bases between them. Germline CDR1 and CDR2: LNHDA and SQIVND (reference sequence). The CDR3 is made up of 14 amino acids. CDR3 amino acids: CASSNRGNTGELFF. The CDR3 DNA sequence: TGTGCCAGTAGTAACCGGGGTAACACCGGGGAGCTGTTTTTT.

The V call is TRBV5-6, the J call TRBJ1-6; D is perhaps TRBD1 (6 bases). The CDR3 is made up of 13 amino acids. Trimming left V 7 bases short and J 7 bases short, with 12 bases between. CDR1 SGHDT and CDR2 YYEEEE come from the germline V gene. The CDR3 DNA follows: TGTGCCAGCGGTACAGGGTTCAATTCACCCCTCCACTTT. It encodes CASGTGFNSPLHF.

Only one count was recorded for this clone. The chain employs TRBV6-5 and TRBJ1-2; tentatively, D is TRBD1 (5 bases). V was trimmed by 4 bases and J by 3 bases, leaving 12 bases between them. Germline lookup yields CDR1 MNHEY and CDR2 SVGAGI. The CDR3 loop spans 14 amino acids. CDR3 in DNA: TGTGCCAGCAGTTCCCCCCAGGGTTACTATGGCTACACCTTC. The encoded protein is CASSSPQGYYGYTF.

This clone showed up just a few times. The chain combines TRBV2 with TRBJ2-7; a possible D gene is TRBD2 (5 bases). Trimming took 5 bases from V and 2 from J, leaving 13 bases between them. The CDR3 has 14 residues. Germline CDR1 and CDR2: SNHLY and FYNNEI. The DNA for the CDR3 is TGTGCCAGCAGTAGGGAAATGGGAGCCTACGAGCAGTACTTC. This codes for CASSREMGAYEQYF.

J is TRBJ2-5 and V is TRBV10-3, with D possibly TRBD2 on 7 matching bases. CDR1 and CDR2 (germline): ENHRY, SYGVKD. The CDR3 contains 15 residues. The V end lost 8 bases, the J end lost 4 bases, and 20 bases lay between the germline ends. The CDR3 bases are TGTGCCATCTCTGATACTCGGGGGGCACGAGAGACCCAGTACTTC. This gives the protein CAISDTRGARETQYF.

V gene TRBV18 combines with J gene TRBJ2-2, with TRBD2 as a possible D gene (6 bases). The CDR3 covers 15 residues. Trimming cost V 2 bases and J 2 bases, with 9 bases left between them. Germline assignment: CDR1 KGHSH and CDR2 LQKENI. CDR3 nucleotide sequence: TGTGCCAGCTCACCAGGGACTGGTAACACCGGGGAGCTGTTTTTT. Amino acid sequence: CASSPGTGNTGELFF.

The chain joins TRBV18 to TRBJ1-3; the match to TRBD1 covers 8 bases. V shed 6 bases, J shed 4 bases, and the junction held 8 bases outside the gene matches. This CDR3 spans 15 amino acids. The germline V gene has CDR1 KGHSH and CDR2 LQKENI. The CDR3 sequence: CASSPERDRGNTIYF. CDR3 nucleotide sequence: TGTGCCAGCTCTCCAGAACGGGACAGGGGAAACACCATATATTTT.

This rearrangement joins TRBV30 to TRBJ2-3; a weak D match, TRBD1 (5 bases). CDR1 is GTSNPN, CDR2 SVGIG, per germline (reference sequence). The CDR3 has 15 amino acids. Trimming took 2 bases from V and 6 from J, leaving 18 bases between them. CDR3 loop: CAWSPQTEKRDTQYF. For the CDR3, the DNA is TGTGCCTGGAGTCCTCAGACAGAAAAGAGGGATACGCAGTATTTT.

There are a few counts of this clone. The chain carries TRBV27 and TRBJ1-4; D is unclear. The CDR3 is 13 amino acids. Germline V gene data show CDR1 as MNHEY and CDR2 as SMNVEV (reference sequence). The V and J ends lost 6 bases and 7 bases respectively, with 12 bases between them. The DNA of the CDR3 is TGTGCCAGCAGCCCAGGTGTACGTGAAAAACTGTTTTTT. Translating it yields CASSPGVREKLFF. Together with reference TRBV27 and TRBJ1-4, the CDR3 gives the full variable domain: EAQVTQNPRYLITVTGKKLTVTCSQNMNHEYMSWYRQDPGLGLRQIYYSMNVEVTDKGDVPEGYKVSRKEKRNFPLILESPSPNQTSLYFCASSPGVREKLFFGSGTQLSVL.

The chain recombines TRBV10-3 with TRBJ1-2, with D perhaps matching TRBD1 (6 bases). Trimming removed 4 bases at V and 6 bases at J, with 18 bases between. Germline assignment: CDR1 ENHRY and CDR2 SYGVKD. The CDR3 runs to 15 residues. The CDR3 nucleotides are TGTGCCATCAGTGTTTCGGGCGGGCACAGGGATGGCTACACCTTC. Its protein is CAISVSGGHRDGYTF.

This chain links TRBV6-5 with TRBJ1-2; D not certain. The CDR3 loop spans 14 amino acids. Trimming took 6 bases from V and 6 from J, leaving 17 bases between them. From germline, CDR1 is MNHEY and CDR2 SVGAGI. The CDR3, as DNA: TGTGCCAGCAGCGATACGGCGTCGCGGAATGGCTACACCTTC. Translating gives CASSDTASRNGYTF.

The chain combines TRBV6-1 with TRBJ1-2, with D maybe TRBD1 (5 bases). This CDR3 spans 16 amino acids. Germline CDR1 and CDR2: MNHNS and SASEGT. Trimming pared 1 base from V and 3 bases from J, leaving 15 bases between. CDR3 loop: CASSEETRVFDYGYTF. CDR3 nucleotides: TGTGCCAGCAGTGAAGAAACCAGGGTCTTTGACTATGGCTACACCTTC.